A single sample is the source of the 9 T cell receptor beta chains below, sequenced in a study of regulatory T cells in long-lasting Graves disease. Building of the TCR beta libraries involved iRepertoire HTBI primers and Arm-PCR of CDR3 regions. In TCRdb, the multiplex PCR reads were re-called with MiXCR into one record per CDR3 protein. The sample has about 300,000 distinct CDR3 sequences; 18% are singletons. This sample's time point: newly diagnosed GD, antithyroid drugs for less than 3 months. After RNA was extracted from PBMCs, the TCR library was made from it. Specimen: peripheral blood mononuclear cells (PBMCs), collected at new diagnosis, from a patient treated with antithyroid drugs. The receptors were sampled from a female donor with Graves disease.

Many counts were recorded for this clonotype. The junction departs from the called germline gene at one end, perhaps through a read error. The chain joins TRBV2 to TRBJ1-2; the match to TRBD1 covers 8 bases. There are 11 residues in the CDR3. Germline assignment: CDR1 SNHLY and CDR2 FYNNEI. CDR3 sequence (DNA): TGTGCCAGCAGTGAAGCGGCAGGGGGCTCCTTC. Protein product: CASSEAAGGSF.

This clonotype was detected many times. The chain links TRBV2 to TRBJ1-5, with TRBD1 matching over 10 bases. V shed 5 bases and J 2 bases; nucleotides not matched to a gene: 3. The CDR3 consists of 15 residues. Germline CDR1 SNHLY, CDR2 FYNNEI. CDR3 sequence (DNA): TGTGCCAGCAGTAAGGACAGGGGGGGCAATCAGCCCCAGCATTTT. Its protein is CASSKDRGGNQPQHF.

This clonotype was observed a single time. A read error is the likely source, as a far larger clone sits one nucleotide away. V is TRBV6-1 and J is TRBJ2-1; D uncertain. The CDR3 loop spans 16 amino acids. V dropped 6 bases and J dropped 2 bases, with 17 bases sitting between them. Germline lookup yields CDR1 MNHNS and CDR2 SASEGT. The DNA for the CDR3 is TGTGCCAGCAGCTTACATCCCAGCGCAGCCTACAATGAGCAGTTCTTC. The encoded protein is CASSLHPSAAYNEQFF.

This clonotype was seen ten or more times. The chain carries TRBV28 and TRBJ1-3, with TRBD1 as a possible D gene (5 bases). Trimming took off 4 bases at V and 0 bases at J, with 13 bases between the two ends. Germline V CDR1 and CDR2: MDHEN, SYDVKM. The CDR3 is 16 residues long. The CDR3 DNA is TGTGCCAGCAGTTCCGGGACGACTCACTCTGGAAACACCATATATTTT. This translates into CASSSGTTHSGNTIYF.

There are many counts of this clonotype. The V call is TRBV28, the J call TRBJ1-2; perhaps TRBD1 as D (5 bases). Germline loops: CDR1 MDHEN, CDR2 SYDVKM. This CDR3 is 15 amino acids long. V gave up 1 base and J gave up 3 bases, with 12 bases separating them. The CDR3: CASSLSGGSDYGYTF. The CDR3 region has the DNA TGTGCCAGCAGTTTATCTGGGGGATCCGACTATGGCTACACCTTC.

Note on this clonotype: This clone may be a read error of a much larger clone one base away. This rearrangement joins TRBV6-5 to TRBJ2-2; D is unclear. Between the trimmed V and J ends, which lost 2 bases and 2 bases, there was a span of 12 bases. The CDR3 sequence is 16 residues long. Germline V gene sequence: CDR1 MNHEY, CDR2 SVGAGI. In nucleotides, the CDR3 is TGTGCCAGCAGTTACGGGTCTGGCGGTAACACCGGGGAGCTGTTTTTT. Translating gives CASSYGSGGNTGELFF.

Only a few counts were recorded for this clonotype. The J gene is TRBJ2-1, the V gene TRBV5-4, with 11 nucleotides matching TRBD2. V was pared by 5 bases and J by 0 bases, with 10 bases of the junction left unmatched. The CDR3 is made up of 18 amino acids. CDR1 is SGHNT and CDR2 is YYREEE in the germline V gene (reference sequence). Here the CDR3 DNA reads TGTGCCAGCAGTTCCGGGACTAGCGGAACGAGCTCCTACAATGAGCAGTTCTTC. Translating it yields CASSSGTSGTSSYNEQFF.

This clonotype was recorded many times. The chain employs TRBV11-2 and TRBJ2-3; 7 nucleotides line up with TRBD2. The length of the CDR3 is 17 residues. Trimming removed 0 bases from V and 0 bases from J; junction bases left unmatched: 6. Per germline, CDR1 SGHAT and CDR2 FQNNGV. The CDR3 coding sequence is TGTGCCAGCAGCTTAGATTTATTTAGCGGGAGCACAGATACGCAGTATTTT. The encoded protein is CASSLDLFSGSTDTQYF.

This clonotype was found many times. The chain carries TRBV3-1 and TRBJ2-7; D is undetermined. The ends were cut back, 1 base at V and 2 bases at J, with 9 bases in the middle. The length of the CDR3 is 14 residues. CDR1 LGHDT and CDR2 YNNKEL come from the germline V gene (reference sequence). The CDR3 here is CASSQAHSTYEQYF. The CDR3, as DNA: TGTGCCAGCAGCCAAGCTCACTCTACCTACGAGCAGTACTTC.